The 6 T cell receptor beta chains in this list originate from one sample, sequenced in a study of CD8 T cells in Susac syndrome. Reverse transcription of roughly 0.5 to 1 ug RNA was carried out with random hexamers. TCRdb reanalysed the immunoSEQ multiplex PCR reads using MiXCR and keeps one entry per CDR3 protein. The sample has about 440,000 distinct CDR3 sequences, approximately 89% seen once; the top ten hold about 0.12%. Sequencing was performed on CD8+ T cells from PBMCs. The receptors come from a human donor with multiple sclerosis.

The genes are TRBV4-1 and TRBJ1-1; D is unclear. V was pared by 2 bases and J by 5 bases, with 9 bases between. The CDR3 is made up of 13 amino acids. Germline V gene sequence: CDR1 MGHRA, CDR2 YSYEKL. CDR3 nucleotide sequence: TGCGCCAGCAGCCAAAGGGAACAGACTGAAGCTTTCTTT. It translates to CASSQREQTEAFF.

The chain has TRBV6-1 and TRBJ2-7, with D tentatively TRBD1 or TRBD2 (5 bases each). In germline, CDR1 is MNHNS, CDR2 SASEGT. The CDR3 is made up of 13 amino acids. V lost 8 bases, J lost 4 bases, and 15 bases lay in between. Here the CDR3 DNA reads TGTGCCAGCGTGGGGACGGAATCTTACGAGCAGTACTTC. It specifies CASVGTESYEQYF.

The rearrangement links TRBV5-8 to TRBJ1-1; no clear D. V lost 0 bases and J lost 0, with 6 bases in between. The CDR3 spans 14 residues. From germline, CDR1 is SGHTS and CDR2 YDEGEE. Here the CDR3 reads CASSLEIMNTEAFF. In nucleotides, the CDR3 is TGTGCCAGCAGCTTGGAAATAATGAACACTGAAGCTTTCTTT.

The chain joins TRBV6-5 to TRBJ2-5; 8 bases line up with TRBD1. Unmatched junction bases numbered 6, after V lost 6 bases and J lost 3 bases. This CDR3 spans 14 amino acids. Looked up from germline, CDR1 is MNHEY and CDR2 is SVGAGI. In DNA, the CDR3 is TGTGCCAGCAGAGAGCCAGGGGGCAAAGAGACCCAGTACTTC. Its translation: CASREPGGKETQYF.

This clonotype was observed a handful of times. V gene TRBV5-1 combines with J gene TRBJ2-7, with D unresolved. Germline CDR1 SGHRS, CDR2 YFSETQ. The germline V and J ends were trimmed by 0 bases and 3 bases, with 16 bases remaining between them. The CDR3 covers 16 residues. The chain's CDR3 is CASSLASPSVDYEQYF. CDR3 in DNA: TGCGCCAGCAGCTTGGCCAGCCCCTCGGTCGACTACGAGCAGTACTTC.

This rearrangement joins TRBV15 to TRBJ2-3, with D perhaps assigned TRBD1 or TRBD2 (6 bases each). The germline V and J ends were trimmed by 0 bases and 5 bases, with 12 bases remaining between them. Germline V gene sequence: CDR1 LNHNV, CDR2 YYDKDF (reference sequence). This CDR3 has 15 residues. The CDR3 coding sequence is TGTGCCACCAGCAGAGATAGGGGGGCCGGAGATACGCAGTATTTT. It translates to CATSRDRGAGDTQYF.